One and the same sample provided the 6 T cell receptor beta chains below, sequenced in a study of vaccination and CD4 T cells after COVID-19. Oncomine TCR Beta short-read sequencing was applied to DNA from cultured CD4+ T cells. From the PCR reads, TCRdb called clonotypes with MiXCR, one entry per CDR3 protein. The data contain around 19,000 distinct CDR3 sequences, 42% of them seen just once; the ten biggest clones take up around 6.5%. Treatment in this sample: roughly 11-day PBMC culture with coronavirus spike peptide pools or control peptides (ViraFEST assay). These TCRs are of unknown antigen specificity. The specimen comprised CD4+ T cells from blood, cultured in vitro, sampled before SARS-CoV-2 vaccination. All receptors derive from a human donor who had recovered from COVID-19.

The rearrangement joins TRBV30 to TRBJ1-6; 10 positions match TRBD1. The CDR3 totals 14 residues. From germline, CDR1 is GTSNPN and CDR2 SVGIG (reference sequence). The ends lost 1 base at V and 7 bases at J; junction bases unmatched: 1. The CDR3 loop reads CAWSGGQGNSPLHF. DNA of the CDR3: TGTGCCTGGAGTGGGGGACAGGGGAATTCACCCCTCCACTTT.

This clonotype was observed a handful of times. In DNA form, the CDR3 reads TGTGCCAGCAGCCTGCCTGACTACCGAAACACAGATACGCAGTATTTT. This encodes CASSLPDYRNTDTQYF. This chain uses TRBV7-9 with TRBJ2-3, with D possibly being TRBD2 (5 bases). V was trimmed by 5 bases and J by 2 bases, leaving 17 bases between them. This CDR3 spans 16 amino acids. Germline lookup yields CDR1 SEHNR and CDR2 FQNEAQ (reference sequence). The whole variable domain, remainder taken from reference TRBV7-9 and TRBJ2-3, is DTGVSQNPRHKITKRGQNVTFRCDPISEHNRLYWYRQTLGQGPEFLTYFQNEAQLEKSRLLSDRFSAERPKGSFSTLEIQRTEQGDSAMYLCASSLPDYRNTDTQYFGPGTRLTVL.

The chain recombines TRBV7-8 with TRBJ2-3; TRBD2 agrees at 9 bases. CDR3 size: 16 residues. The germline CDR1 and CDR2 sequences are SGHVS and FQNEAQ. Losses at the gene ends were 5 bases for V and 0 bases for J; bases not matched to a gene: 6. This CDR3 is CASSTRGRASTDTQYF. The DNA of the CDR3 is TGTGCCAGCAGCACCCGCGGGAGGGCTAGCACAGATACGCAGTATTTT.

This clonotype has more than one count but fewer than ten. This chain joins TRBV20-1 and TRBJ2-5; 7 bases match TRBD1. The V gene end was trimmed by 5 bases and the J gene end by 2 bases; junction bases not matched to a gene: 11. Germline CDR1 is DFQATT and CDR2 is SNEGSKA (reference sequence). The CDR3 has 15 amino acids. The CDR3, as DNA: TGCAGTGCTGACCCCGGGACAGCCATTCAAGAGACCCAGTACTTC. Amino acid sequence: CSADPGTAIQETQYF.

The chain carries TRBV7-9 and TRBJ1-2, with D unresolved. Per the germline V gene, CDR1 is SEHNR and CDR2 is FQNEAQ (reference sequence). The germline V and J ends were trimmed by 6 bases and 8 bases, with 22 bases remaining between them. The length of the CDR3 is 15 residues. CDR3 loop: CASSSRGLERGGYTF. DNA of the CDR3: TGTGCCAGCAGTTCCCGCGGGTTGGAAAGAGGAGGCTACACCTTC.

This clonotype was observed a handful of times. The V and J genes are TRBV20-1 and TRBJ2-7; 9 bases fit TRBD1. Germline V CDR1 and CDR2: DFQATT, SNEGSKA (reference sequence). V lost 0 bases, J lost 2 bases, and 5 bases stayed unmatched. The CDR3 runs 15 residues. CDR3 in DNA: TGCAGTGCTAGAGATCCCGGGACAGGGCCCTACGAGCAGTACTTC. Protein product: CSARDPGTGPYEQYF.